This TCR beta chain was captured in a study of T cells in Graves' hyperthyroidism and ophthalmopathy. Using RNA transcripts as the source, TCR beta CDR3 regions were amplified. First-round RT-PCR with HTBI primers amplified the TCR CDR3 region. TCRdb reprocessed the multiplex PCR reads with MiXCR, giving one entry per CDR3 protein. The data contain around 570,000 distinct CDR3 sequences, 15% to 20% of them singletons. Germline CDR1 MNHNS, CDR2 SASEGT. The CDR3 runs 15 residues. The ends lost 5 bases at V and 0 bases at J; junction bases unmatched: 7. Orbital computed tomography, thyroid ultrasound, serum thyroxine and TRAb, and clinical symptoms together informed the diagnoses. In its sample, this clonotype was seen many times. Its antigen is unidentified. Study conclusions and caveats: Most thyroid clonotypes expanded above 0.001 were also detected in blood.

The origin of this receptor is a man aged 40-49 years with Graves' ophthalmopathy. The sequenced material came from blood. V gene TRBV6-1 combines with J gene TRBJ2-7; 7 bases agree with TRBD1. CDR3 sequence (DNA): TGTGCCAGCAGTCCGACAGGGACCTACTCCTACGAGCAGTACTTC. The encoded protein is CASSPTGTYSYEQYF.